Shown below are 22 T cell receptor beta chains from a single sample sequenced in a study of T cells in Graves' hyperthyroidism and ophthalmopathy (dated by TCRdb to about 2019). The library relied on multiplex PCR. Instrument used: Illumina HiSeq 2000. Amplification of TCR beta CDR3 regions was carried out from RNA transcripts. The TCR CDR3 was subjected to a first round of RT-PCR using the HTBI primer set and the Qiagen OneStep RT-PCR kit. Through fastp at Q25 and MiXCR, TCRdb rebuilt clones from the public reads, retaining in-frame beta chains. Every CDR3 protein is listed once, alongside the most common genes and DNA of its rows. Recorded for this sample are about 460,000 distinct CDR3 sequences; approximately 23% of them occurred a single time. Jointly, the top ten make up approximately 49% of the sample. The sample taken for sequencing was blood. Receptors originate from a woman in her seventies with Graves' ophthalmopathy.

This clonotype has a handful of counts. The rearrangement links TRBV5-1 to TRBJ2-3; D gene unclear. Germline V gene data show CDR1 as SGHRS and CDR2 as YFSETQ. The CDR3 is made up of 14 amino acids. The V end was cut by 0 bases, the J end by 3 bases, with 8 bases between. The CDR3 DNA is TGCGCCAGCAGCTTGGCCGCCCGAACAGATACGCAGTATTTT. Protein: CASSLAARTDTQYF.

The rearrangement joins TRBV5-1 to TRBJ1-2; D unresolved. There are 12 residues in the CDR3. V was cut by 1 base and J by 13 bases, with 14 bases left in between. CDR1 is SGHRS and CDR2 is YFSETQ in the germline V gene. CDR3 sequence (DNA): TGCGCCAGCAGCTTGATTTTCGGGTCTCTCACCTTC. Its protein product is CASSLIFGSLTF.

CDR3 sequence reads: CATDPGGYGYTF. The CDR3 DNA is TGTGCCACTGATCCCGGAGGCTATGGCTACACCTTC. This rearrangement joins TRBV10-3 to TRBJ1-2, with D unclear. The CDR3 runs 12 residues. V was cut by 10 bases and J by 4 bases, with 13 bases left in between. CDR1 is ENHRY, CDR2 SYGVKD, per germline.

J is TRBJ2-7 and V is TRBV12-3 or TRBV12-4; 7 nucleotides line up with TRBD1. This CDR3 has 13 amino acids. With V trimmed by 8 bases and J by 5 bases, 9 bases remained unmatched. CDR3 protein: CASRKGAINEQYF. In DNA form, the CDR3 reads TGTGCCAGCCGAAAGGGGGCTATAAACGAGCAGTACTTC.

V is TRBV6-6 and J is TRBJ2-3, with 11 bases matching TRBD2. With V trimmed by 2 bases and J by 5 bases, 6 bases remained unmatched. CDR3 length: 16 residues. Germline lookup yields CDR1 MNHNY and CDR2 SVGAGI (reference sequence). This chain's CDR3 is CASSYKLAGVKDTQYF. Written as DNA, the CDR3 is TGTGCCAGCAGTTACAAACTAGCGGGAGTGAAAGATACGCAGTATTTT.

The chain carries TRBV7-9 and TRBJ1-6, with 7 bases identical to TRBD1. This CDR3 spans 13 amino acids. Germline CDR1 is SEHNR and CDR2 is FQNEAQ (reference sequence). With V trimmed by 8 bases and J by 10 bases, 8 bases remained unmatched. CDR3 coding DNA: TGTGCCAGCGGCCAGGGGGAGTGGTCACCCCTCCACTTT. Translation gives CASGQGEWSPLHF.

V is TRBV27 and J is TRBJ1-1; D not resolved. The CDR3 consists of 15 residues. CDR1 is MNHEY, CDR2 SMNVEV, per germline (reference sequence). Trimming left V 0 bases short and J 0 bases short, with 8 bases between. CDR3 DNA: TGTGCCAGCAGTTTATCCCCCCAGATGAACACTGAAGCTTTCTTT. This sequence encodes CASSLSPQMNTEAFF.

This clonotype was counted between two and nine times. One junction end disagrees with the germline gene, perhaps due to a read error. The V call is TRBV6-1, the J call TRBJ2-5, with 7 bases aligning to TRBD1. The CDR3 extends over 15 amino acids. The V gene's germline CDR1 is MNHNS and CDR2 SASEGT. The CDR3 loop is CASSPLRQGQGTQYF. The CDR3 nucleotides read TGTGCCAGCAGCCCACTGAGACAGGGACAAGGGACCCAGTACTTC.

In its sample, this clonotype was seen many times. The chain carries TRBV12-5 and TRBJ1-1; 7 bases fit TRBD1. Germline assignment: CDR1 LGHNT and CDR2 FRNRAP. V lost 0 bases, J lost 5 bases, and 9 bases stayed unmatched. The CDR3 consists of 16 residues. The CDR3 reads CASGLVQGTLETEAFF. The CDR3 DNA reads TGTGCTAGTGGTTTGGTACAGGGGACATTGGAGACTGAAGCTTTCTTT.

As DNA, the CDR3 is TGCGCAGCAGCCAAGGGGCATAGTGACACCGGGGAGCTGTTTTTT. This gives the protein CAAAKGHSDTGELFF. The chain couples TRBV4-1 to TRBJ2-2; the D gene is possibly TRBD1 (5 bases). In germline, CDR1 is MGHRA, CDR2 YSYEKL. This CDR3 spans 15 amino acids.

This clonotype turned up a few times. This CDR3 reads CASSSVVEFSGANVLTF. CDR3 bases: TGTGCCAGCAGTTCCGTTGTGGAATTCTCTGGGGCCAACGTCCTGACTTTC. The V call is TRBV6-5, the J call TRBJ2-6; D remains unclear. The germline V gene encodes CDR1 MNHEY and CDR2 SVGAGI. The CDR3 totals 17 residues. Trimming left V 4 bases short and J 0 bases short, with 13 bases between.

This clonotype was picked up a small number of times. The CDR3 loop reads CASSLRWNTGELFF. CDR3 DNA: TGTGCCAGCAGCTTGAGGTGGAACACCGGGGAGCTGTTTTTT. The chain is built from TRBV5-5 and TRBJ2-2, with D unresolved. In germline, CDR1 is SGHKS, CDR2 YYEKEE (reference sequence). This CDR3 is 14 amino acids long. V shed 1 base and J shed 1 base, with 5 bases lying between them.

The V and J genes are TRBV13 and TRBJ1-6; a weak D match, TRBD1 (6 bases). Germline CDR1 and CDR2: PRHDT and FYEKMQ (reference sequence). The V and J ends lost 5 bases and 5 bases respectively, with 19 bases between them. The CDR3 spans 17 residues. As DNA, the CDR3 is TGTGCCAGCAGCAGTGGGAAGGGGGGGAATGATAATTCACCCCTCCACTTT. It specifies CASSSGKGGNDNSPLHF.

The gene calls are TRBV5-1 and TRBJ1-6; TRBD1 might be the D (6 bases). CDR3 length equals 17 residues. CDR1 SGHRS and CDR2 YFSETQ come from the germline V gene. V was clipped by 4 bases and J by 5 bases, with 19 bases between them. CDR3 loop: CASSPALVRGDNSPLHF. The CDR3 nucleotides read TGCGCCAGCAGCCCGGCGTTGGTAAGGGGGGATAATTCACCCCTCCACTTT.

This clonotype was detected ten times or more. The rearrangement joins TRBV29-1 to TRBJ2-1, with 7 bases lining up with TRBD2. After removal of 4 bases from V and 7 bases from J, the junction contained 16 bases not matched to a gene. The CDR3 has 16 amino acids. Germline CDR1 SQVTM, CDR2 ANQGSEA. CDR3: CSVVPMGRGRINEQFF. CDR3 coding DNA: TGCAGCGTTGTCCCCATGGGCCGCGGGAGAATTAATGAGCAGTTCTTC.

The CDR3 region is CASRKTGVDGTQYF. DNA of the CDR3: TGTGCCAGCAGGAAGACAGGAGTCGATGGGACCCAGTACTTC. The rearrangement joins TRBV9 to TRBJ2-5; possible D gene TRBD1, 6 bases. Germline V gene lookup returns CDR1 SGDLS and CDR2 YYNGEE. This CDR3 is built from 14 residues. V shed 5 bases and J shed 7 bases, with 18 bases lying between them.

The chain combines TRBV4-3 with TRBJ2-3; 9 nucleotides match TRBD2. J lost 4 bases, V lost 4 bases, and 9 bases had no gene match. CDR1 and CDR2 from the germline V gene are LGHNA and YSLEER. The CDR3 covers 16 residues. This CDR3 reads CASSLRASGRPDTQYF. In DNA, the CDR3 is TGCGCCAGCAGCCTCAGGGCCAGCGGGAGGCCAGATACGCAGTATTTT.

The chain has TRBV5-1 and TRBJ2-7; 9 nucleotides align to TRBD2. The trim removed 0 bases at V and 2 bases at J, leaving 3 bases unmatched. Germline CDR1 and CDR2: SGHRS and YFSETQ. CDR3 length: 15 amino acids. CDR3: CASSLGSGSTYEQYF. The CDR3 DNA reads TGCGCCAGCAGCTTGGGTAGCGGGAGTACCTACGAGCAGTACTTC.

V is TRBV2 and J is TRBJ2-3, with 11 bases identical to TRBD2. Germline lookup yields CDR1 SNHLY and CDR2 FYNNEI. V was clipped by 6 bases and J by 6 bases; unmatched bases: 5. CDR3 length: 14 residues. In nucleotides, the CDR3 is TGTGCCAGCAGGGGACTAGCGGTTTCGGATACGCAGTATTTT. Its translation: CASRGLAVSDTQYF.

The chain is built from TRBV13 and TRBJ1-1; 9 positions match TRBD1. V dropped 3 bases and J dropped 1; count of bases not matched to a gene: 6. CDR1 is PRHDT and CDR2 is FYEKMQ in the germline V gene (reference sequence). The length of the CDR3 is 16 residues. CDR3 sequence: CASSLWTGARNTEAFF. The CDR3 nucleotides read TGTGCCAGCAGCTTGTGGACAGGGGCGAGGAACACTGAAGCTTTCTTT.

V and J are TRBV6-2 or TRBV6-3 and TRBJ2-3, with TRBD1 matching over 11 bases. The CDR3 totals 13 residues. V dropped 10 bases and J dropped 6; count of bases not matched to a gene: 6. From germline, CDR1 is MNHEY and CDR2 SVGEGT. The CDR3 region has the DNA TGTGCCACCTGGGACAGGGGGTTGGATACGCAGTATTTT. Translated: CATWDRGLDTQYF.

This clonotype was counted at least ten times. The J gene is TRBJ2-5, the V gene TRBV2, with TRBD1 identical over 8 bases. This CDR3 has 13 residues. With V trimmed by 7 bases and J by 2 bases, 3 bases remained unmatched. Germline V lookup: CDR1 SNHLY, CDR2 FYNNEI. CDR3 amino acids: CASTRDRQETQYF. CDR3 bases: TGTGCCAGCACCCGGGACAGGCAAGAGACCCAGTACTTC.